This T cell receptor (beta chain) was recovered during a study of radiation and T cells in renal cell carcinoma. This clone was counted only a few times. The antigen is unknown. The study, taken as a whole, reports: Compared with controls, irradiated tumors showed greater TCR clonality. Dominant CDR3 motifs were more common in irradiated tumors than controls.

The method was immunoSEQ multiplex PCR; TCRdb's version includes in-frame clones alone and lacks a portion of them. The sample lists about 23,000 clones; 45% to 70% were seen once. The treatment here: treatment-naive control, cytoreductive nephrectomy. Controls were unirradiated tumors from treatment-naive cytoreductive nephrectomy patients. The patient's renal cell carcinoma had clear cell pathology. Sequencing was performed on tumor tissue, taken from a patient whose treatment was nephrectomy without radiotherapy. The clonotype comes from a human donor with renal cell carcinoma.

In DNA form, the CDR3 reads TGTGCTAGTGGTCCGGGGACAGACACCGGGGAGCTGTTTTTT. This gives the protein CASGPGTDTGELFF. The J gene is TRBJ2-2, the V gene TRBV12-5, with 7 bases fitting TRBD1. Germline CDR1 reads LGHNT; CDR2 reads FRNRAP. The CDR3 sequence is 14 residues long. The J segment lost 3 bases and the V segment lost 5 bases, leaving 3 bases of the junction unmatched.